This TCR beta chain emerged from a study of blood T cell repertoires in COVID-19. Study overall: Specimens from acute and convalescent COVID-19 originated in the United States, Italy and Spain. T cells, B-cell-depleted T cells, or PBMCs supplied cDNA or gDNA.

TCRdb keeps only in-frame clones here, not all; method: immunoSEQ multiplex PCR. Altogether approximately 150,000 clones are present, about four fifths being singletons, with the ten largest covering roughly 19%. The receptor was isolated from a woman in her 70s who had recovered from COVID-19. The sample taken for sequencing was peripheral blood.

CDR3 nucleotide sequence: TGTGCCACCAGCGCTCGACTAGCGGGATCCGATACGCAGTATTTT. It translates to CATSARLAGSDTQYF. The chain combines TRBV15 with TRBJ2-3; 11 bases map to TRBD2. V lost 5 bases, J lost 6 bases, and 7 bases stayed unmatched. This CDR3 contains 15 residues. Looked up from germline, CDR1 is LNHNV and CDR2 is YYDKDF (reference sequence).